The 15 T cell receptor beta chains in this list originate from one sample, sequenced in a study of T-cell reconstitution after alpha-beta-depleted transplantation in children. Unique molecular identifiers were used to barcode this TCRbeta library. One entry per CDR3 protein results from TCRdb running MiXCR on the PCR reads. The table shows about 200,000 distinct CDR3 sequences, with 7% to 9% occurring only once. This specimen consisted of PBMCs, mostly from graft donor cells, obtained 360 days after TCRalphabeta/CD19-depleted stem cell transplant. The source of these receptors is a male patient aged 2 to 9 who had a stem cell transplant for acute myeloid leukemia, so the T cells may come from the graft donor.

This clonotype came up many times. The chain links TRBV20-1 to TRBJ2-1; no reliable D call. The V gene lost 3 bases and the J gene lost 1 base, with 4 bases spanning the gap. The CDR3 runs to 12 residues. Germline CDR1 reads DFQATT; CDR2 reads SNEGSKA (reference sequence). This chain's CDR3 is CSASVSYNEQFF. CDR3 sequence (DNA): TGCAGTGCTAGCGTGTCCTACAATGAGCAGTTCTTC.

This clonotype has a handful of counts. This chain's CDR3 is CASSLLQVTNEKLFF. The DNA for the CDR3 is TGTGCCAGCAGTCTGTTACAGGTTACTAATGAAAAACTGTTTTTT. The V gene is TRBV12-3 or TRBV12-4, the J gene TRBJ1-4; possible D gene TRBD1, 5 bases. The CDR3 runs to 15 residues. Trimming stripped 5 bases from V and 2 bases from J, with 12 bases between.

The chain has TRBV4-2 and TRBJ1-5; a weak D match, TRBD1 (6 bases). This CDR3 comprises 13 residues. The germline gives CDR1 LGHNA, CDR2 YNFKEQ. V was shortened by 0 bases and J by 9 bases, with 9 bases between the two germline ends. The CDR3 loop is CASSQEGGLPQHF. In DNA form, the CDR3 reads TGTGCCAGCAGCCAAGAAGGGGGGTTGCCCCAGCATTTT.

A few counts support this clonotype. The gene calls are TRBV18 and TRBJ1-5, with 9 bases identical to TRBD1. Germline V gives CDR1 KGHSH, CDR2 LQKENI. The CDR3 spans 15 residues. V was clipped by 6 bases and J by 5 bases; unmatched bases: 8. The CDR3 DNA is TGTGCCAGCTCGCCCACGGGACAGGGTCATCAGCCCCAGCATTTT. It translates to CASSPTGQGHQPQHF.

This chain joins TRBV9 and TRBJ2-2; no clear D. Germline assignment: CDR1 SGDLS and CDR2 YYNGEE. The ends were cut back, 3 bases at V and 8 bases at J, with 17 bases in the middle. This CDR3 is 15 amino acids long. In DNA form, the CDR3 reads TGTGCCAGCAGCGAGAGCGCGAACGGCTTGGGGGAGCTGTTTTTT. Protein sequence: CASSESANGLGELFF.

This chain uses TRBV20-1 with TRBJ2-3, with D possibly matching TRBD2 (6 bases). V shed 6 bases and J shed 3 bases, with 13 bases lying between them. The CDR3 runs to 13 residues. Germline values: CDR1 DFQATT, CDR2 SNEGSKA (reference sequence). CDR3: CSARDFLTDTQYF. In DNA, the CDR3 is TGCAGTGCCAGGGACTTCCTAACAGATACGCAGTATTTT.

This clonotype was seen a handful of times. The chain has TRBV5-1 and TRBJ1-2; D gene ambiguous. Trimming stripped 4 bases from V and 4 bases from J, with 8 bases between. Germline assignment: CDR1 SGHRS and CDR2 YFSETQ. The CDR3 spans 12 residues. CDR3 nucleotide sequence: TGCGCCAGCAGCCCGGACCGCTATGGCTACACCTTC. It codes for CASSPDRYGYTF. Looking up the rest from reference TRBV5-1 and TRBJ1-2 gives the full variable domain: KAGVTQTPRYLIKTRGQQVTLSCSPISGHRSVSWYQQTPGQGLQFLFEYFSETQRNKGNFPGRFSGRQFSNSRSEMNVSTLELGDSALYLCASSPDRYGYTFGSGTRLTVV.

This rearrangement joins TRBV12-3 or TRBV12-4 to TRBJ2-7; D may be TRBD2 (5 bases). The CDR3 spans 15 residues. Trimming took off 3 bases at V and 0 bases at J, with 12 bases between the two ends. The CDR3 DNA sequence: TGTGCCAGCAGTTTCGGCGGGCTTAGCTCCTACGAGCAGTACTTC. It specifies CASSFGGLSSYEQYF.

Many counts were recorded for this clonotype. The rearrangement links TRBV29-1 to TRBJ2-7; D perhaps matches TRBD1 (5 bases). The germline gives CDR1 SQVTM, CDR2 ANQGSEA. This CDR3 comprises 11 residues. V shed 5 bases and J shed 2 bases, with 7 bases lying between them. CDR3 nucleotides: TGCAGCGTTAGACAGACCTACGAGCAGTACTTC. Translated: CSVRQTYEQYF.

V gene TRBV9 combines with J gene TRBJ2-3; no reliable D call. The V gene lost 3 bases and the J gene lost 4 bases, with 12 bases spanning the gap. This CDR3 contains 14 residues. Germline lookup yields CDR1 SGDLS and CDR2 YYNGEE. In DNA, the CDR3 is TGTGCCAGCAGCGCCCGGACCCGAGCAGATACGCAGTATTTT. Protein: CASSARTRADTQYF.

This chain connects TRBV5-1 to TRBJ1-2; no definite D call. Germline V gene lookup returns CDR1 SGHRS and CDR2 YFSETQ. V lost 0 bases, J lost 4 bases, and 19 bases lay in between. This CDR3 contains 17 residues. CDR3 loop: CASSLGVLGGPVYGYTF. The CDR3 coding sequence is TGCGCCAGCAGCTTGGGGGTACTCGGAGGCCCCGTCTATGGCTACACCTTC.

The chain employs TRBV6-5 and TRBJ1-2; TRBD1 agrees at 7 bases. This CDR3 has 15 amino acids. V lost 2 bases, J lost 4 bases, and 7 bases stayed unmatched. Germline V gene data show CDR1 as MNHEY and CDR2 as SVGAGI. The CDR3 DNA follows: TGTGCCAGCAGTTACGGCGGCCAGGGGGTCTATGGCTACACCTTC. This codes for CASSYGGQGVYGYTF.

This chain connects TRBV28 to TRBJ2-7, with TRBD1 matching 10 bases. Germline assignment: CDR1 MDHEN and CDR2 SYDVKM. The CDR3 has 14 residues. The junction had 6 bases not matched to a gene; V was cut back by 4 bases and J by 6 bases. The CDR3 spells CASSSAGTGAEQYV. CDR3 coding DNA: TGTGCCAGCAGTTCCGCCGGGACAGGGGCCGAGCAGTACGTC.

This clonotype has ten or more counts. The chain is built from TRBV12-3 or TRBV12-4 and TRBJ1-1, with 7 nucleotides matching TRBD1. V shed 3 bases, J shed 2 bases, and the junction held 9 bases outside the gene matches. The CDR3 length is 16 residues. The CDR3 region has the DNA TGTGCCAGCAGTTTTGACACCACAGGGGACAACACTGAAGCTTTCTTT. This translates into CASSFDTTGDNTEAFF.

This clonotype has a count of ten or more. This sequence joins TRBV20-1 and TRBJ2-5, with TRBD1 matching 7 bases. Losses at the gene ends were 3 bases for V and 1 base for J; bases not matched to a gene: 5. Germline loops: CDR1 DFQATT, CDR2 SNEGSKA (reference sequence). CDR3 length: 14 amino acids. The CDR3 DNA reads TGCAGTGCTAGGGGGACAGCATCCCAAGAGACCCAGTACTTC. Protein product: CSARGTASQETQYF.